The clone carrying this T cell receptor (beta chain) was seen only a few times. Its antigen is still unknown. The CDR3 is 18 amino acids. J was trimmed by 1 base and V by 5 bases; bases with no gene match: 7. Germline loops: CDR1 MNHEY, CDR2 SVGEGT. Measured with immunoSEQ multiplex PCR; TCRdb has only the in-frame clones, and not every one. The table includes around 80,000 clones, 90% detected once. The sample originates from a study of T cell responses to AZD1222 COVID-19 vaccine. General study findings and limits: Clonal diversity was possibly underestimated; the donors were predominantly white British and more often female. Nearly half of unique spike-specific TCRs reportedly avoided B.1.351 and B.1.1.7 mutated regions.

This receptor was identified in an adult in good health. The source material was peripheral blood, sampled on day 0 of AZD1222 vaccination. The chain couples TRBV6-2 or TRBV6-3 to TRBJ2-4, with 14 bases matching TRBD2. The CDR3 is CASSPRLAGGPAKNIQYF. The CDR3 coding sequence is TGTGCCAGCAGTCCCCGACTAGCGGGGGGGCCGGCCAAAAACATTCAGTACTTC.